These 12 T cell receptor beta chains share one sample of origin, sequenced in a study of blood T cell repertoires in COVID-19. Libraries were prepared by immunoSEQ multiplex PCR; TCRdb keeps only in-frame clonotypes and omits some of them. Of about 180,000 clones detected, roughly 85% appear once; the ten largest clones hold over 7%. Material: peripheral blood. These TCRs come from a man in his fifties or sixties with active or convalescent COVID-19.

The V call is TRBV30, the J call TRBJ2-7, with no clear D. Germline CDR1 is GTSNPN and CDR2 is SVGIG (reference sequence). Trimming stripped 0 bases from V and 7 bases from J, with 10 bases between. The CDR3 runs 12 residues. CDR3 protein: CAWSVPSREQYF. In DNA, the CDR3 is TGTGCCTGGAGTGTACCAAGTCGGGAGCAGTACTTC.

The J gene is TRBJ1-6, the V gene TRBV19, with a possible D match to TRBD1 (5 bases). Looked up from germline, CDR1 is LNHDA and CDR2 is SQIVND (reference sequence). This CDR3 spans 16 amino acids. Trimming took off 11 bases at V and 7 bases at J, with 24 bases between the two ends. Here the CDR3 DNA reads TGTGCCGGACTCGGCGGGCGGGAGAAGGGGAATTCACCCCTCCACTTT. This gives the protein CAGLGGREKGNSPLHF.

CDR3 in DNA: TGTGCCAGCAGCTTCGATTCTGGCGGGCGATCCTACGAGCAGTACTTC. Translation: CASSFDSGGRSYEQYF. The chain combines TRBV11-2 with TRBJ2-7; the D gene is possibly TRBD2 (5 bases). V was trimmed by 3 bases and J by 1 base, leaving 16 bases between them. This CDR3 has 16 amino acids. The germline gives CDR1 SGHAT, CDR2 FQNNGV.

The genes are TRBV3-1 (or the pseudogene TRBV3-2) and TRBJ2-7; TRBD2 matches at 10 bases. The CDR3 totals 14 residues. The V segment lost 2 bases and the J segment 7 bases; nucleotides outside the gene matches: 5. Per germline, CDR1 LGHDT and CDR2 YNNKEL (reference sequence). CDR3 sequence (DNA): TGTGCCAGCAGCCAATCGCTAGCGGGAGTTGAGCAGTACTTC. Translated, it gives CASSQSLAGVEQYF.

This clone has a handful of counts. The V and J genes are TRBV5-6 and TRBJ1-2; TRBD1 is a possible D gene (5 bases). CDR1 SGHDT and CDR2 YYEEEE come from the germline V gene. This CDR3 spans 15 amino acids. Between the trimmed V and J ends, which lost 2 bases and 8 bases, there was a span of 19 bases. The CDR3 DNA follows: TGTGCCAGCAGCTTTGGAGGGGTGAATACAGGCGGCTACACCTTC. This codes for CASSFGGVNTGGYTF.

The chain joins TRBV6-5 to TRBJ1-1; D unclear. There are 13 residues in the CDR3. Germline V gene sequence: CDR1 MNHEY, CDR2 SVGAGI. The V end lost 0 bases, the J end lost 4 bases, and 6 bases lay between the germline ends. CDR3 nucleotide sequence: TGTGCCAGCAGTTACTCTTACGGCACTGAAGCTTTCTTT. The encoded protein is CASSYSYGTEAFF.

This chain uses TRBV7-3 with TRBJ1-1; 7 nucleotides agree with TRBD1. The CDR3 totals 15 residues. Germline lookup yields CDR1 SGHTA and CDR2 FQGTGA. The V segment lost 5 bases and the J segment 2 bases; nucleotides outside the gene matches: 8. The CDR3 is CASSARQGINTEAFF. In nucleotides, the CDR3 is TGTGCCAGCAGCGCTCGACAGGGCATTAACACTGAAGCTTTCTTT. Looking up the rest from reference TRBV7-3 and TRBJ1-1 gives the full variable domain: GAGVSQTPSNKVTEKGKYVELRCDPISGHTALYWYRQSLGQGPEFLIYFQGTGAADDSGLPNDRFFAVRPEGSVSTLKIQRTERGDSAVYLCASSARQGINTEAFFGQGTRLTVV.

The chain is built from TRBV3-1 (or the pseudogene TRBV3-2) and TRBJ1-2; TRBD1 matches 10 bases. The junction had 7 bases not matched to a gene; V was cut back by 1 base and J by 5 bases. This CDR3 spans 16 amino acids. The germline V gene has CDR1 LGHDT and CDR2 YNNKEL (reference sequence). The CDR3 bases are TGTGCCAGCAGCCAAGTATGGACAGGGGGAGGTTATGGCTACACCTTC. Protein: CASSQVWTGGGYGYTF.

This clone was observed a few times. The chain couples TRBV4-1 to TRBJ1-4; tentative D call: TRBD1 (5 bases). V was cut by 0 bases and J by 5 bases, with 10 bases left in between. This CDR3 is built from 15 residues. CDR1 and CDR2 (germline): MGHRA, YSYEKL. In nucleotides, the CDR3 is TGCGCCAGCAGCCAAGATAGGGGTGGAAATGAAAAACTGTTTTTT. This gives the protein CASSQDRGGNEKLFF.

V usage is TRBV12-5 and J usage is TRBJ2-3; TRBD2 agrees at 9 bases. V lost 2 bases and J lost 2; bases outside the gene matches: 5. Germline V CDR1 and CDR2: LGHNT, FRNRAP. CDR3 size: 16 residues. The CDR3 is CASGLPSSGDTDTQYF. CDR3 DNA: TGTGCTAGTGGTTTGCCCTCTAGCGGGGACACAGATACGCAGTATTTT.

The rearrangement uses TRBV7-6 and TRBJ1-5; 8 bases are shared with TRBD1. The CDR3 has 15 residues. Germline values: CDR1 SGHVS, CDR2 FNYEAQ. The junction had 8 bases not matched to a gene; V was cut back by 5 bases and J by 5 bases. The CDR3 protein is CASSPLTGAHQPQHF. CDR3 bases: TGTGCCAGCAGCCCCCTGACAGGGGCCCATCAGCCCCAGCATTTT.

The chain uses TRBV28 and TRBJ2-1; 7 nucleotides agree with TRBD1. The trim removed 5 bases at V and 5 bases at J, leaving 9 bases unmatched. The CDR3 is 15 residues long. Per germline, CDR1 MDHEN and CDR2 SYDVKM. CDR3 bases: TGTGCCAGCAGTCTCCCGACAGGGATGGACAATGAGCAGTTCTTC. Translating it yields CASSLPTGMDNEQFF.